The T cell receptor beta chain under discussion was sequenced for a study of T cells in narcolepsy. As for the study in general: Healthy controls were enrolled alongside patients with narcolepsy type 1 or type 2. Study-level results: HCRT-specific and TRIB2-specific autoreactive clonotypes appeared among same-patient CSF and blood CD4+ clonotypes. Blood of same and different patients, but not healthy controls, reportedly held recurring autoreactive clonotypes.

The CDR3 covers 15 residues. The germline V gene has CDR1 KGHSH and CDR2 LQKENI. V was cut by 4 bases and J by 2 bases, with 12 bases left in between. The method was immunoSEQ multiplex PCR; TCRdb's version includes in-frame clones alone and lacks a portion of them. The sample records 30,000 or so clones, roughly four fifths being singletons. In regard to this clone: Its cognate antigen is unknown.

The receptor was isolated from a human donor with narcolepsy. Sequenced material: CD45RA- memory CD4+ T cells from PBMCs. This chain connects TRBV18 to TRBJ1-5, with D perhaps matching TRBD1 (6 bases). CDR3 in DNA: TGTGCCAGCTCACTACAGGGAGAGCGCAATCAGCCCCAGCATTTT. Amino acid sequence: CASSLQGERNQPQHF.